This is a list of T cell receptor beta chains from one sample in a study of blood T cell repertoires in COVID-19. The method was immunoSEQ multiplex PCR; TCRdb's version includes in-frame clones alone and lacks a portion of them. The table has 250,000 to 350,000 clones, roughly 89% seen once; the top ten hold 3.5% to 4.5%. What was sequenced was PBMCs or T cells enriched from blood (not recorded which). These receptors were obtained from a woman aged 18-35 years with acute COVID-19. CDR3s include the opening cysteine and the closing phenylalanine or tryptophan. A D gene is named only where the DNA matches it firmly. Some rows have no size entry. The others give once, few or many, or a class for an expanded clone.

j_call cdr3_length v_call clone_size d_call cdr3_nt cdr3_aa
TRBJ1-4 15 TRBV4-2 - TRBD1 TGTGCCAGCAGCCAACCGGACAGGCTTGATGAAAAACTGTTTTTT CASSQPDRLDEKLFF
TRBJ2-2 15 TRBV27 once - TGTGCCAGCAGTACCCATTTACAGGCCCCCGGGGAGCTGTTTTTT CASSTHLQAPGELFF
TRBJ1-1 15 TRBV18 - TRBD1 TGTGCCAGCTCAGCCTCAGGGGGCCTGAACACTGAAGCTTTCTTT CASSASGGLNTEAFF
TRBJ2-1 13 TRBV2 - - TGTGCCATTAACGAGCTTACGTACAATGAGCAGTTCTTC CAINELTYNEQFF
TRBJ2-7 16 TRBV5-4 - TRBD2 TGTGCCAGCAGCCCTCTAGCGGGGGGTATCGGGGGCGAGCAGTACTTC CASSPLAGGIGGEQYF
TRBJ2-1 13 TRBV7-9 once - TGTGCCAGCAGCTTAGCGGGAGACAATGAGCAGTTCTTC CASSLAGDNEQFF
TRBJ1-2 13 TRBV7-9 - TRBD1 TGTGCCAGCAGCTATACAGGGGACTATGGCTACACCTTC CASSYTGDYGYTF
TRBJ2-1 17 TRBV27 - TRBD2 TGTGCCAGCAGTTTAATGGGGGCGACTAGCGGGATCGGCGAGCAGTTCTTC CASSLMGATSGIGEQFF
TRBJ1-2 13 TRBV19 - - TGTGCCAGTAGTATGGAGACGGTCCTTGGCTACACCTTC CASSMETVLGYTF
TRBJ1-2 15 TRBV6-5 once - TGTGCCAGCAGTTACAGCATCCTCGGGGACTATGGCTACACCTTC CASSYSILGDYGYTF
TRBJ1-2 13 TRBV25-1 - TRBD1 TGTGCCAGCAGCGACGTACAGGGGATCGGCTACACCTTC CASSDVQGIGYTF
TRBJ1-2 18 TRBV5-1 few TRBD1 TGCGCCAGCAGCTCAAGGATTGACAGGGGTGGTATTTTTTATGGCTACACCTTC CASSSRIDRGGIFYGYTF
TRBJ1-4 13 TRBV7-2 - - TGTGCCAGCAGCTTAGCGCGAGGTGAAAAACTGTTTTTT CASSLARGEKLFF
TRBJ2-5 16 TRBV6-1 - - TGTGCCAGCAGTGAAGTTTTCTTACGGGAGCAAGAGACCCAGTACTTC CASSEVFLREQETQYF
TRBJ1-4 16 TRBV11-2 few - TGTGCCAGCAGCCTTCGGGGGGGTAGTGCTAATGAAAAACTGTTTTTT CASSLRGGSANEKLFF
TRBJ2-1 15 TRBV28 - - TGTGCCAGCAGTTTTATCTGGCAGGGAAACAATGAGCAGTTCTTC CASSFIWQGNNEQFF
TRBJ1-6 14 TRBV30 - TRBD1 TGTGCCTGGAGTGTAGGGACAGGGAGGACACCCCTCCACTTT CAWSVGTGRTPLHF
TRBJ1-2 14 TRBV2 few TRBD1 TGTGCCAGCACCGAAAGGACAGGGGGCTGGGGCTACACCTTC CASTERTGGWGYTF
TRBJ1-4 15 TRBV10-3 - - TGTGCCATCGGACGGACGGGGGAGACTAATGAAAAACTGTTTTTT CAIGRTGETNEKLFF
TRBJ2-1 15 TRBV9 - TRBD2 TGTGCCAGCAGCTCCCTAGCGGATATTCCCAATGAGCAGTTCTTC CASSSLADIPNEQFF
TRBJ2-7 16 TRBV27 - TRBD2 TGTGCCAGCAGTTTAAAGGTAGGCGGGAGGGCCTACGAGCAGTACTTC CASSLKVGGRAYEQYF
TRBJ2-1 18 TRBV7-7 - TRBD1 TGTGCTAGCAGCTTAGGATTGGCGAGGACAGGGGGTTCAAATGAGCAGTTCTTC CASSLGLARTGGSNEQFF
TRBJ1-4 15 TRBV7-2 - TRBD1 TGTGCCAGCAGCTGGGACAGGGGGCGGAATGAAAAACTGTTTTTT CASSWDRGRNEKLFF
TRBJ2-2 14 TRBV24-1 - TRBD1 TGTGCCACCAGTTTGACAGGGTCTGGCGGGGAGCTGTTTTTT CATSLTGSGGELFF
TRBJ1-5 16 TRBV28 - - TGTGCCAGCAGTTTATGGCAGACAGATAGCAATCAGCCCCAGCATTTT CASSLWQTDSNQPQHF
TRBJ1-3 14 TRBV19 - - TGTGCCAGTAGTATAGGGCGGCTTGGAAACACCATATATTTT CASSIGRLGNTIYF
TRBJ2-7 12 TRBV12-5 - - TGTGCTAGTGGTTCCGGGTCCTACGAGCAGTACTTC CASGSGSYEQYF
TRBJ2-5 14 TRBV27 - - TGTGCCAGCAGTTCTGGAGGGCGCAGGGAGACCCAGTACTTC CASSSGGRRETQYF
TRBJ1-1 15 TRBV7-9 - - TGTGCCAGCAGCTCCTGGGCCTGGCCCGACACTGAAGCTTTCTTT CASSSWAWPDTEAFF
TRBJ1-3 13 TRBV28 - TRBD1 TGTGCCGGACAGGGGGCGCCGGGAAACACCATATATTTT CAGQGAPGNTIYF
TRBJ2-7 14 TRBV4-1 - - TGCGCCAGCAGCCAAGGCGACACAGCCTACGAGCAGTACTTC CASSQGDTAYEQYF
TRBJ1-5 13 TRBV12-3/TRBV12-4 - - TGTGCCAGCAGTCCCAACAGGGATCAGCCCCAGCATTTT CASSPNRDQPQHF
TRBJ2-1 17 TRBV7-7 - TRBD2 TGTGCTAGCAGTCCAGACCCTGTGACTAGCGGGAGAAATGAGCAGTTCTTC CASSPDPVTSGRNEQFF
TRBJ1-1 14 TRBV6-5 - - TGTGCCAGCAGTCCGACATACATGAACACTGAAGCTTTCTTT CASSPTYMNTEAFF
TRBJ1-5 14 TRBV6-2/TRBV6-3 - TRBD1 TGTGCCAGCAGCAAGACAGGGGGCGGTCAGCCCCAGCATTTT CASSKTGGGQPQHF
TRBJ2-7 15 TRBV30 - - TGTGCCTGGAGTTTGGGTGGGGCCGGCTCCTACGAGCAGTACTTC CAWSLGGAGSYEQYF
TRBJ1-1 14 TRBV11-2 - - TGTGCCAGCAGCTTGGCAGGCCTGAACACTGAAGCTTTCTTT CASSLAGLNTEAFF
TRBJ1-1 13 TRBV7-2 - - TGTGCCAGCGGACCTCGGGGGGCCACTGAAGCTTTCTTT CASGPRGATEAFF
TRBJ2-2 15 TRBV6-5 - TRBD1 TGTGCCAGCAGTTACGGGACAGGGGGCGGCGGGGAGCTGTTTTTT CASSYGTGGGGELFF
TRBJ1-1 17 TRBV10-2 - - TGCGCCAGCGCTAGACAGGTCGCGAATTTAATGAACACTGAAGCTTTCTTT CASARQVANLMNTEAFF
TRBJ1-1 14 TRBV3-1/TRBV3-2 - - TGTGCCAGCAGCCAACTTACAGAGAACACTGAAGCTTTCTTT CASSQLTENTEAFF
TRBJ1-3 15 TRBV27 - - TGTGCCAGCAGTTTATCGCGCGGGGCTGGAAACACCATATATTTT CASSLSRGAGNTIYF
TRBJ1-5 13 TRBV12-3/TRBV12-4 - - TGTGCCAGCAGTTTAAGGGAGCGGCAGCCCCAGCATTTT CASSLRERQPQHF
TRBJ1-2 14 TRBV28 - - TGTGCCAGCAGTCTTGGGGCCTCAAACTATGGCTACACCTTC CASSLGASNYGYTF
TRBJ1-2 14 TRBV29-1 - TRBD1 TGCAGCGTTGAAGATGACAGGGAAGAGGGAGGCTACACCTTC CSVEDDREEGGYTF
TRBJ1-3 13 TRBV20-1 few - TGCAGTGCTAGTGATGGGGCTGCGGACACCATATATTTT CSASDGAADTIYF
TRBJ2-2 15 TRBV19 - TRBD2 TGTGCCAGTCAGCGGGGGATTCCGAACACCGGGGAGCTGTTTTTT CASQRGIPNTGELFF
TRBJ2-5 16 TRBV7-2 - TRBD2 TGTGCCAGCAGCTTAGCCTTCGGGAGGATAAAAGAGACCCAGTACTTC CASSLAFGRIKETQYF
TRBJ1-1 16 TRBV27 - - TGTGCCAGCAGCTGGACGGGGAAACGGGGTAACACTGAAGCTTTCTTT CASSWTGKRGNTEAFF
TRBJ1-2 17 TRBV10-3 - TRBD1 TGTGCCATCAGTGAGCCGACACAGGGGGCAGTGTCAAAAGGCTACACCTTC CAISEPTQGAVSKGYTF
TRBJ2-2 15 TRBV6-6 - - TGTGCCAGCAGCCAACTCGGGACACCCGGGGGGGAGCTGTTTTTT CASSQLGTPGGELFF
TRBJ2-7 15 TRBV7-2 once - TGTGCCAGCAGCCCCTCGGGGGGCCCAGGATACGAGCAGTACTTC CASSPSGGPGYEQYF
TRBJ1-1 13 TRBV28 few - TGTGCCACTAGGACAGTCCGGAACACTGAAGCTTTCTTT CATRTVRNTEAFF
TRBJ1-2 15 TRBV21-1 - - TGTGCCAGCAGCAAATTCGACAGTAAGAACTATGGCTACACCTTC CASSKFDSKNYGYTF
TRBJ1-6 15 TRBV5-4 - - TGTGCCAGCAGCCTCGTGGGGCAATCCGATTCACCCCTCCACTTT CASSLVGQSDSPLHF
TRBJ2-7 15 TRBV5-1 - TRBD2 TGCGCCAGCAGCTTAAGACTAGCGGGAGGAAAGGAGCAGTACTTC CASSLRLAGGKEQYF
TRBJ2-3 11 TRBV19 - TRBD1 TGTGCCAGTAGTACCCGGGACAGTCAGTATTTT CASSTRDSQYF
TRBJ1-4 16 TRBV4-2 once - TGTGCCAGCAGCCGAATCTACAGGGATGAGGGTGAAAAACTGTTTTTT CASSRIYRDEGEKLFF
TRBJ2-2 13 TRBV6-6 - - TGTGCCAGCACCCCTAGGGCGGGCGGGGAGCTGTTTTTT CASTPRAGGELFF